The present T cell receptor (beta chain) was sequenced within a study of response to subunit inactivated influenza vaccine. Study-wide results and caveats: Few new T cells, the authors suggested, are recruited by each seasonal influenza vaccination.

TCRdb re-derived calls from the RT-PCR reads in MiXCR, one entry per CDR3 protein. This table has 150,000 to 200,000 distinct CDR3 sequences, about 11% appearing once. Trimming at V came to 3 bases and at J to 8 bases, leaving 11 bases not matched to a gene. Germline CDR1 DFQATT, CDR2 SNEGSKA (reference sequence). The CDR3 has 16 residues. About this clonotype: Its antigen is unidentified.

This receptor was identified in a man aged 50 to 60 who received an inactivated influenza vaccine. The chain carries TRBV20-1 and TRBJ2-1, with TRBD2 matching 12 bases. Source: non-naive T cells sorted from PBMCs, taken more than 35 days after vaccination. The CDR3 DNA is TGCAGTGCTAGTCAGACGACTAGCGGGAGAGGCGATGAGCAGTTCTTC. This gives the protein CSASQTTSGRGDEQFF.